This T cell receptor beta chain came from a study of pediatric ulcerative colitis. Points from the study as a whole: Two patients had blood samples with substantially reduced template counts.

V was trimmed by 4 bases and J by 5 bases, leaving 10 bases between them. The CDR3 is 13 amino acids. Germline lookup yields CDR1 SGHDT and CDR2 YYEEEE. Points on this clone: The antigen is unknown.

Using immunoSEQ multiplex PCR, the repertoire was profiled, and TCRdb retains in-frame clones only, with some absent. The sample yields about 35,000 clones, around 80% seen once. The rectum was sampled with one to two pinch biopsies at colonoscopy. Sequencing input: gut tissue. This chain links TRBV5-6 with TRBJ1-5, with D uncertain. The TCR comes from a boy aged 5-17 years with mild ulcerative colitis. The CDR3: CASSPSGHQPQHF. CDR3 in DNA: TGTGCCAGCAGCCCCTCGGGCCATCAGCCCCAGCATTTT.